This entry describes one T cell receptor beta chain. The junction differs from germline at one of its ends, possibly a read error. The data were obtained in a study of shared clonotypes between healthy human individuals. The CDR3 loop spans 17 amino acids. In germline, CDR1 is MGHRA, CDR2 YSYEKL. The assay was carried out at the deep level. The sequencing of unsorted PBMC DNA took place on ten immunoSEQ deep assay plates. The data were produced by immunoSEQ multiplex PCR, yet TCRdb's version contains in-frame clones alone and is incomplete. The repertoire consists of fewer than 650,000 clones, with roughly four fifths occurring once and the leading ten covering roughly 13%. Study donors comprised healthy, HIV-negative adults devoid of recent acute infection or vaccination. Extraction of genomic DNA in unsorted samples used approximately 96 million PBMCs.

The receptor's source is a woman between 40 and 50 years old in good health. Some clones in this sample may be carry-over from other donors' samples. Sample: PBMCs. This rearrangement joins TRBV4-1 to TRBJ2-1; D not certain. The DNA for the CDR3 is TGCGCCAGCAGCCAAGGGTTGTTAGCCGTCTCCCACAATGAGCAGTTCTTC. The encoded protein is CASSQGLLAVSHNEQFF.